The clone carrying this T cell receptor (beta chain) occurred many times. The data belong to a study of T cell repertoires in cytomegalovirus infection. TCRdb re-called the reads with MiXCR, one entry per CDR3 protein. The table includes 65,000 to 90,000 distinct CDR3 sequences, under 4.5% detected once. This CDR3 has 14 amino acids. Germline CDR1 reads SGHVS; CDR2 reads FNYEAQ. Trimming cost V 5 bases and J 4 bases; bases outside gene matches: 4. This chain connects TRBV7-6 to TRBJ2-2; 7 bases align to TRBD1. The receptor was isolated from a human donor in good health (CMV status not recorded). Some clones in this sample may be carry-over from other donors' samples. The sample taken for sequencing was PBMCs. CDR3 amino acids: CASSPGTVTGELFF. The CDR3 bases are TGTGCCAGCAGCCCCGGGACAGTCACCGGGGAGCTGTTTTTT.